This T cell receptor beta chain was profiled in a study of T-cell memory formation after mild COVID-19. The CDR3 loop spans 10 amino acids. Germline assignment: CDR1 DFQATT and CDR2 SNEGSKA (reference sequence). Trimming removed 3 bases from V and 11 bases from J, with 10 bases in between. From the 5' RACE reads, TCRdb called clonotypes with MiXCR, one entry per CDR3 protein. The table has 130,000 to 150,000 distinct CDR3 sequences, 6% to 7% seen once; the top ten hold roughly 1.9%. The rearrangement links TRBV20-1 to TRBJ1-1, with D unresolved. Material: PBMCs or a T cell subset sorted from them (not recorded which). This sequence originates from an adult woman who had mild COVID-19 (a few samples of this study predate the infection). Cell type and time point are not known. For the CDR3, the DNA is TGCAGTGCTAGTGGGTTAGGGGCTTTCTTT. Its translation is CSASGLGAFF.